This paragraph reports one T cell receptor beta chain. The sample originates from a study of blood T cell repertoires in COVID-19. Background on the study: Samples came from the United States, Italy and Spain, spanning acute and convalescent COVID-19. The analysed material was cDNA or gDNA that came from T cells, B-cell-depleted T cells, or PBMCs.

There are 14 residues in the CDR3. Trimming shortened V by 7 bases and J by 0 bases, and 11 bases separated the two germline ends. Germline V gene data show CDR1 as MNHEY and CDR2 as SMNVEV (reference sequence). Original processing notes: Quantification of nucleated cells was approximated via reference gene primer amplification. Libraries were prepared by immunoSEQ multiplex PCR; TCRdb keeps only in-frame clonotypes and omits some of them. Clonal size and the V and J genes are those of that table, whereas D and trimming came from the DNA. The sample lists about 210,000 clones, 89% occurring once. Sequenced input: peripheral blood. This clonotype was obtained from a middle-aged woman with acute or convalescent COVID-19. The chain is built from TRBV27 and TRBJ2-3; D is possibly TRBD1 (6 bases). Written as DNA, the CDR3 is TGTGCCAGCACAGCAGGGGATAGCACAGATACGCAGTATTTT. Protein sequence: CASTAGDSTDTQYF.